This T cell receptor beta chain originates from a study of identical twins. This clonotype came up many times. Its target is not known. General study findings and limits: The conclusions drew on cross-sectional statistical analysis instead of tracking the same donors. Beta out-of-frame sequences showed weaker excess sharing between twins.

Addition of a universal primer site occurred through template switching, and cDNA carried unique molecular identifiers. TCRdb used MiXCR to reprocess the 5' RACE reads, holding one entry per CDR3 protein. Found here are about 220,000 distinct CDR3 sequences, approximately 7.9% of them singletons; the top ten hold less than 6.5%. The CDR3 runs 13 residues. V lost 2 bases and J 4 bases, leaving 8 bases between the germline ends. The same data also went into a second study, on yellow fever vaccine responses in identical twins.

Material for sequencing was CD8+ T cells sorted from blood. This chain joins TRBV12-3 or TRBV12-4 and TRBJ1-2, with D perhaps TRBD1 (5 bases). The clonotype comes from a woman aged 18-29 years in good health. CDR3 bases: TGTGCCAGCAGTTTAAGGGACCTCTATGGCTACACCTTC. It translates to CASSLRDLYGYTF.